This is a list of T cell receptor beta chains from one sample in a study of blood T cells in healthy people across ages. TCRdb processed the 5' RACE reads anew with MiXCR; each CDR3 protein has one entry. Here the sample spans almost 1 million distinct CDR3 sequences, roughly 51% being singletons. Material for sequencing was blood. The receptor source for this set is a woman aged 60-75 years in good health. Each CDR3 is given with its conserved first and last residue. Each record gives: J gene, V gene, clone size, D gene, CDR3 DNA, CDR3 protein. D genes are given only for firm matches. Rows may omit the clone size; those that give it use once, few, many or a size class.

J gene: TRBJ2-3
V gene: TRBV7-9
clone size: few
D gene: TRBD2
CDR3 DNA: TGTGCCAGCAGCCAACTAGCGGAACCTAGCACAGATACGCAGTATTTT
CDR3 protein: CASSQLAEPSTDTQYF

J gene: TRBJ2-7
V gene: TRBV20-1
clone size: few
D gene: TRBD2
CDR3 DNA: TGCAGTGCTAGAGATTACACTAGCGGGAGCCACGAGCAGTACTTC
CDR3 protein: CSARDYTSGSHEQYF

J gene: TRBJ2-7
V gene: TRBV27
clone size: NA
D gene: NA
CDR3 DNA: TGTGCCAGCAGTTCATCCTCCGGGACGGTGACCTACGAGCAGTACTTC
CDR3 protein: CASSSSSGTVTYEQYF

J gene: TRBJ2-7
V gene: TRBV6-2/TRBV6-3
clone size: NA
D gene: NA
CDR3 DNA: TGTGCCAGCAGTACCCACTCCCGAGGGCCAGGCTACGAGCAGTACTTC
CDR3 protein: CASSTHSRGPGYEQYF

J gene: TRBJ2-5
V gene: TRBV7-8
clone size: few
D gene: TRBD2
CDR3 DNA: TGTGCCAGCAGCCTCGTAGGACTAGCGGGAGAGACCCAGTACTTC
CDR3 protein: CASSLVGLAGETQYF

J gene: TRBJ1-2
V gene: TRBV20-1
clone size: few
D gene: TRBD1
CDR3 DNA: TGCAGTGCCACACAGGGGGCTAACTATGGCTACACCTTC
CDR3 protein: CSATQGANYGYTF

J gene: TRBJ2-7
V gene: TRBV15
clone size: once
D gene: NA
CDR3 DNA: TGTGCCACCAGCAGAGATATTCGGCAGTCGGGCTACGAGCAGTACTTC
CDR3 protein: CATSRDIRQSGYEQYF

J gene: TRBJ2-4
V gene: TRBV7-3
clone size: few
D gene: TRBD2
CDR3 DNA: TGTGCCAGCAGCTCGGGACTAGCAGGAAACATTCAGTACTTC
CDR3 protein: CASSSGLAGNIQYF

J gene: TRBJ2-3
V gene: TRBV21-1
clone size: NA
D gene: NA
CDR3 DNA: TGTGCCAGCAGCCCAACAGGGCGGGGTTCGGATACGCAGTATTTT
CDR3 protein: CASSPTGRGSDTQYF

J gene: TRBJ2-3
V gene: TRBV7-9
clone size: NA
D gene: NA
CDR3 DNA: TGTGCCAGCAGCTTACCACTCGGGCAGCAAACAGATACGCAGTATTTT
CDR3 protein: CASSLPLGQQTDTQYF

J gene: TRBJ2-1
V gene: TRBV20-1
clone size: NA
D gene: NA
CDR3 DNA: TGCAGTGCTAGAGTATCGGGAAAGTCCTACAATGAGCAGTTCTTC
CDR3 protein: CSARVSGKSYNEQFF

J gene: TRBJ1-1
V gene: TRBV20-1
clone size: NA
D gene: NA
CDR3 DNA: TGCAGTGCTAGGCTTTTTCGGGACCCAGGGTTCACTGAAGCTTTCTTT
CDR3 protein: CSARLFRDPGFTEAFF

J gene: TRBJ2-1
V gene: TRBV6-2/TRBV6-3
clone size: NA
D gene: NA
CDR3 DNA: TGTGCCAGCACCGGACTGACGACATACAATGAGCAGTTCTTC
CDR3 protein: CASTGLTTYNEQFF

J gene: TRBJ2-5
V gene: TRBV3-1
clone size: NA
D gene: NA
CDR3 DNA: TGTGCCAGCAGCCAAATCTGGGAGACCCAGTACTTC
CDR3 protein: CASSQIWETQYF

J gene: TRBJ2-1
V gene: TRBV20-1
clone size: NA
D gene: NA
CDR3 DNA: TGCAGTGCTAGTATCTCCTGGAGCTCCTACAATGCGCAGTTCTTC
CDR3 protein: CSASISWSSYNAQFF

J gene: TRBJ2-7
V gene: TRBV10-3
clone size: NA
D gene: NA
CDR3 DNA: TGTGCCATCAGTGAGTCTTTGTCTGTTCGCTCCTACGAGCAGTACTTC
CDR3 protein: CAISESLSVRSYEQYF

J gene: TRBJ2-7
V gene: TRBV28
clone size: NA
D gene: TRBD2
CDR3 DNA: TGTGCCAGCAGTGCCCTAGCGGGAAGATACGAGCAGTACTTC
CDR3 protein: CASSALAGRYEQYF

J gene: TRBJ1-5
V gene: TRBV5-6
clone size: NA
D gene: NA
CDR3 DNA: TGTGCCAGCAGCACCCGCGTGGGTCAGCCCCAGCATTTT
CDR3 protein: CASSTRVGQPQHF

J gene: TRBJ2-7
V gene: TRBV10-3
clone size: few
D gene: NA
CDR3 DNA: TGTGCCATCAGTGAGGGAGGGGTAGCCGCCTTATCCTCCTACGAGCAGTACTTC
CDR3 protein: CAISEGGVAALSSYEQYF

J gene: TRBJ2-7
V gene: TRBV18
clone size: NA
D gene: TRBD2
CDR3 DNA: TGTGCCAGCTCACCACGGGGACTAGCCTCTTCCTACGAGCAGTACTTC
CDR3 protein: CASSPRGLASSYEQYF

J gene: TRBJ2-5
V gene: TRBV4-1
clone size: NA
D gene: NA
CDR3 DNA: TGCGCCAGCATGACAGAGAATGCGCCCGGGCAAGAGACCCAGTACTTC
CDR3 protein: CASMTENAPGQETQYF

J gene: TRBJ2-1
V gene: TRBV24-1
clone size: few
D gene: NA
CDR3 DNA: TGTGCCACCAGTGATTTTGGTTCCCTAGCAGAGCGTGTAAATGAGCAGTTCTTC
CDR3 protein: CATSDFGSLAERVNEQFF

J gene: TRBJ1-2
V gene: TRBV20-1
clone size: NA
D gene: NA
CDR3 DNA: TGCAGTGCTAGAGATGGACGACCAGGGGACCTAGCTAACTATGGCTACACCTTC
CDR3 protein: CSARDGRPGDLANYGYTF

J gene: TRBJ2-1
V gene: TRBV4-1
clone size: NA
D gene: NA
CDR3 DNA: TGCGCCAGCAGCCAAGTGCCACAGTGGGGGTTCTACAATGAGCAGTTCTTC
CDR3 protein: CASSQVPQWGFYNEQFF

J gene: TRBJ2-1
V gene: TRBV7-2
clone size: few
D gene: NA
CDR3 DNA: TGTGCCAGCAGCTCCGACACACCACAGGGCGGTGAGCAGTTCTTC
CDR3 protein: CASSSDTPQGGEQFF

J gene: TRBJ2-5
V gene: TRBV29-1
clone size: NA
D gene: NA
CDR3 DNA: TGCAGCGCCGCGGGACGCTACCTACTTGAGCAGTACTTC
CDR3 protein: CSAAGRYLLEQYF

J gene: TRBJ2-5
V gene: TRBV28
clone size: NA
D gene: NA
CDR3 DNA: TGTGCCAGCAGTCCCTGGTCGGCAGGGCAAGAGACCCAGTACTTC
CDR3 protein: CASSPWSAGQETQYF

J gene: TRBJ2-3
V gene: TRBV6-5
clone size: few
D gene: TRBD2
CDR3 DNA: TGTGCCAGTTCAGCTCCGGGACTAGCGGGAGAGACGCAGTATTTT
CDR3 protein: CASSAPGLAGETQYF

J gene: TRBJ2-5
V gene: TRBV15
clone size: NA
D gene: TRBD2
CDR3 DNA: TGTGCCACCAGCAGAGATCTGGGGACTAGCGGGAGAAGGTGGGAGACCCAGTACTTC
CDR3 protein: CATSRDLGTSGRRWETQYF

J gene: TRBJ2-5
V gene: TRBV4-1
clone size: NA
D gene: TRBD2
CDR3 DNA: TGCGCCAGCAGCGTTCTAGCGGGAGGGGAGGACCAGTACTTC
CDR3 protein: CASSVLAGGEDQYF

J gene: TRBJ2-7
V gene: TRBV12-3/TRBV12-4
clone size: few
D gene: NA
CDR3 DNA: TGTGCCAGCAGTTCAATGCGGGACAGCTCCTACGAGCAGTACTTC
CDR3 protein: CASSSMRDSSYEQYF

J gene: TRBJ2-7
V gene: TRBV7-2
clone size: few
D gene: TRBD1
CDR3 DNA: TGTGCCAGCAGCCGCCGGGACAGGGGTACCTACGAGCAGTACTTC
CDR3 protein: CASSRRDRGTYEQYF

J gene: TRBJ2-7
V gene: TRBV12-3/TRBV12-4
clone size: NA
D gene: TRBD2
CDR3 DNA: TGTGCCAGCAGTGACTTGACTAGCGGATCTTACGAGCAGTACTTC
CDR3 protein: CASSDLTSGSYEQYF

J gene: TRBJ2-4
V gene: TRBV7-9
clone size: NA
D gene: TRBD1
CDR3 DNA: TGTGCCAGCAGCCCTCATGGACAGGCGGCCAAAAACATTCAGTACTTC
CDR3 protein: CASSPHGQAAKNIQYF

J gene: TRBJ2-1
V gene: TRBV29-1
clone size: few
D gene: NA
CDR3 DNA: TGCAGCGTTGAAAACCCTCAGGGAAGCTCCTACAATGAGCAGTTCTTC
CDR3 protein: CSVENPQGSSYNEQFF

J gene: TRBJ2-7
V gene: TRBV20-1
clone size: NA
D gene: NA
CDR3 DNA: TGCAGTGCTAGAGGTCCGAGAACCTACGAGCAGTACTTC
CDR3 protein: CSARGPRTYEQYF

J gene: TRBJ2-7
V gene: TRBV7-2
clone size: few
D gene: TRBD2
CDR3 DNA: TGTGCCAGCAGAGCGGGACCAAACAATGAGCAGTACTTC
CDR3 protein: CASRAGPNNEQYF

J gene: TRBJ1-2
V gene: TRBV28
clone size: NA
D gene: NA
CDR3 DNA: TGTGCCAGCAGTTTACATCAGGAACAGCAAAACTATGGCTACACCTTC
CDR3 protein: CASSLHQEQQNYGYTF

J gene: TRBJ2-1
V gene: TRBV3-1
clone size: NA
D gene: NA
CDR3 DNA: TGTGCCAGCAGCCAAGTCGCCTATGAGCAGTTCTTC
CDR3 protein: CASSQVAYEQFF